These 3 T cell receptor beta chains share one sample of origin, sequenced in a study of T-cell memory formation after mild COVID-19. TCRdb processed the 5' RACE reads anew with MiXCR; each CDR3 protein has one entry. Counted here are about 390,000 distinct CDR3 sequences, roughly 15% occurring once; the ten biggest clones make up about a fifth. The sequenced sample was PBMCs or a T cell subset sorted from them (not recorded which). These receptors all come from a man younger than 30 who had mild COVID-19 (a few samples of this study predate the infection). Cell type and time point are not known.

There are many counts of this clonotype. In DNA, the CDR3 is TGCGCCAGCAGCCAAGAAACCGGGACTGCCTATGGCTACACCTTC. This gives the protein CASSQETGTAYGYTF. The V and J genes are TRBV4-3 and TRBJ1-2; a possible D gene is TRBD1 (5 bases). Trimming cost V 0 bases and J 4 bases, with 12 bases left between them. The CDR3 spans 15 residues. Germline V gene lookup returns CDR1 LGHNA and CDR2 YSLEER.

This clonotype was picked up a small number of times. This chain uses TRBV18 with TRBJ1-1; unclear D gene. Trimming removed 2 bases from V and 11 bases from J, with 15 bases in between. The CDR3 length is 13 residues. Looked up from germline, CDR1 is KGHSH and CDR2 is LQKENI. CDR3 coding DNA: TGTGCCAGCTCACCATTAGGGTCGGGAGAGGCTTTCTTT. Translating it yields CASSPLGSGEAFF.

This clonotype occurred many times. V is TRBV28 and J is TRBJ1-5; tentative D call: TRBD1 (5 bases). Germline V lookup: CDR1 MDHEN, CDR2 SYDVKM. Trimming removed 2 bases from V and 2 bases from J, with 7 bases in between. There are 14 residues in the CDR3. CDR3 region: CASSLQGGNQPQHF. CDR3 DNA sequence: TGTGCCAGCAGTTTACAGGGCGGCAATCAGCCCCAGCATTTT.